The 14 T cell receptor beta chains given below trace back to one sample, sequenced in a study of T cell responses to AZD1222 COVID-19 vaccine. The data were produced by immunoSEQ multiplex PCR, yet TCRdb's version contains in-frame clones alone and is incomplete. The repertoire holds approximately 81,000 clones, roughly 85% seen once, with roughly 1.3% in the top ten. The source was peripheral blood, collected 28 days after the second AZD1222 dose. These TCRs come from an adult who received the AZD1222 COVID-19 vaccine.

This clone occurred once. J is TRBJ2-1 and V is TRBV24-1; no clear D. Per germline, CDR1 KGHDR and CDR2 SFDVKD. The CDR3 extends over 13 amino acids. Trimming took off 7 bases at V and 3 bases at J, with 9 bases between the two ends. The CDR3, as DNA: TGTGCCACCAGCGGGCTAAACTACAATGAGCAGTTCTTC. Amino acids: CATSGLNYNEQFF.

Regarding this clone: This sample also contains other DNA sequences that code for the same CDR3. This chain joins TRBV3-1 (or the pseudogene TRBV3-2) and TRBJ1-1, with unresolved D. This CDR3 region has 14 residues. The germline gives CDR1 LGHDT, CDR2 YNNKEL (reference sequence). The V gene lost 1 base and the J gene lost 2 bases, with 8 bases spanning the gap. CDR3 DNA: TGTGCCAGCAGCCAAGTTGAGGGCAACACTGAAGCTTTCTTT. Residues: CASSQVEGNTEAFF.

This chain joins TRBV4-3 and TRBJ1-3; no definite D call. The CDR3 runs 16 residues. Trimming removed 1 base from V and 0 bases from J, with 10 bases in between. Looked up from germline, CDR1 is LGHNA and CDR2 is YSLEER. Here the CDR3 DNA reads TGCGCCAGCAGCCAAGCGCCAGGTCTCTCTGGAAACACCATATATTTT. Protein sequence: CASSQAPGLSGNTIYF.

The V call is TRBV18, the J call TRBJ2-6, with D perhaps given as TRBD1 or TRBD2 (5 bases each). The V and J ends lost 4 bases and 1 base respectively, with 17 bases between them. CDR1 and CDR2 (germline): KGHSH, LQKENI. The CDR3 spans 18 residues. The CDR3 region has the DNA TGTGCCAGCTCACGTGAAGGGACGGGCGGTTCTGGGGCCAACGTCCTGACTTTC. It yields the protein CASSREGTGGSGANVLTF. The variable domain in full, with the rest retrieved from reference TRBV18 and TRBJ2-6, is NAGVMQNPRHLVRRRGQEARLRCSPMKGHSHVYWYRQLPEEGLKFMVYLQKENIIDESGMPKERFSAEFPKEGPSILRIQQVVRGDSAAYFCASSREGTGGSGANVLTFGAGSRLTVL.

V and J are TRBV7-3 and TRBJ1-1; D unclear. Germline V CDR1 and CDR2: SGHTA, FQGTGA. This CDR3 contains 13 residues. V lost 5 bases to trimming and J lost 1 base, with 8 bases between them. This CDR3 reads CASSLQRNTEAFF. The CDR3 bases are TGTGCCAGCAGCCTACAGAGGAACACTGAAGCTTTCTTT.

The V call is TRBV28, the J call TRBJ1-5; possibly TRBD1 for D (6 bases). Germline CDR1 reads MDHEN; CDR2 reads SYDVKM. CDR3 length: 18 residues. V gave up 1 base and J gave up 0 bases, with 16 bases separating them. CDR3 DNA: TGTGCCAGCAGTTTATCCGGGGGCCAATATTATAGCAATCAGCCCCAGCATTTT. This translates into CASSLSGGQYYSNQPQHF. Filled out from reference TRBV28 and TRBJ1-5, the complete variable domain reads DVKVTQSSRYLVKRTGEKVFLECVQDMDHENMFWYRQDPGLGLRLIYFSYDVKMKEKGDIPEGYSVSREKKERFSLILESASTNQTSMYLCASSLSGGQYYSNQPQHFGDGTRLSIL.

The chain links TRBV5-1 to TRBJ2-5, with D possibly called TRBD1 or TRBD2 (6 bases each). The CDR3 covers 14 residues. Germline CDR1 and CDR2: SGHRS and YFSETQ. V shed 7 bases and J shed 5 bases, with 18 bases lying between them. CDR3 residues: CASLPYLGGETQYF. CDR3 nucleotide sequence: TGCGCCAGCCTCCCGTACTTAGGGGGGGAGACCCAGTACTTC.

This clone is a singleton in its sample. The V and J genes are TRBV12-3 or TRBV12-4 and TRBJ1-2; D remains ambiguous. The CDR3 totals 11 residues. Trimming removed 8 bases from V and 7 bases from J, with 11 bases in between. The CDR3 here is CASSRLGGYTF. CDR3 in DNA: TGTGCCAGCTCACGCTTAGGTGGCTACACCTTC.

This clone is a singleton in its sample. This chain connects TRBV2 to TRBJ2-1; TRBD1 matches at 7 bases. Germline values: CDR1 SNHLY, CDR2 FYNNEI. The CDR3 is made up of 14 amino acids. V shed 9 bases, J shed 4 bases, and the junction held 9 bases outside the gene matches. The CDR3 here is CARNGQERYNEQFF. CDR3 coding DNA: TGTGCCAGAAACGGACAGGAGAGATACAATGAGCAGTTCTTC.

The rearrangement links TRBV29-1 to TRBJ1-2; 7 positions match TRBD1. The CDR3 totals 15 residues. Losses at the gene ends were 6 bases for V and 4 bases for J; bases not matched to a gene: 14. Per germline, CDR1 SQVTM and CDR2 ANQGSEA. The CDR3 DNA is TGCAGCGTGGGCGGACAGGCCGCTGAAGGCTATGGCTACACCTTC. This translates into CSVGGQAAEGYGYTF.

The genes are TRBV25-1 and TRBJ1-6, with D possibly TRBD1 on 6 matching bases. Trimming removed 6 bases at V and 10 bases at J, with 19 bases between. The germline V gene encodes CDR1 MGHDK and CDR2 SYGVNS. The CDR3 sequence is 15 residues long. The CDR3 sequence: CASREAGTGRSPLHF. The CDR3 DNA follows: TGTGCCAGCAGGGAAGCGGGTACAGGGAGATCACCCCTCCACTTT.

The chain employs TRBV7-8 and TRBJ1-1, with D perhaps matching TRBD1 (5 bases). Germline-derived CDR1 and CDR2 are SGHVS and FQNEAQ. The CDR3 covers 15 residues. Trimming removed 4 bases from V and 3 bases from J, with 15 bases in between. The CDR3 DNA reads TGTGCCAGCAGCTCTAGCGGGGCGGCGCACACTGAAGCTTTCTTT. It specifies CASSSSGAAHTEAFF. The full variable domain, with the rest looked up from reference TRBV7-8 and TRBJ1-1, is GAGVSQSPRYKVAKRGQDVALRCDPISGHVSLFWYQQALGQGPEFLTYFQNEAQLDKSGLPSDRFFAERPEGSVSTLKIQRTQQEDSAVYLCASSSSGAAHTEAFFGQGTRLTVV.

The rearrangement uses TRBV2 and TRBJ2-3; D tentatively reads TRBD1 or TRBD2 (5 bases each). The germline V and J ends were trimmed by 2 bases and 2 bases, with 8 bases remaining between them. Germline V CDR1 and CDR2: SNHLY, FYNNEI. The CDR3 covers 14 residues. The DNA for the CDR3 is TGTGCCAGCAGTGAACAGGGAGTCACAGATACGCAGTATTTT. Protein: CASSEQGVTDTQYF.

The V call is TRBV12-3 or TRBV12-4, the J call TRBJ2-1, with D hard to call. The CDR3 is 12 amino acids. V was shortened by 8 bases and J by 6 bases, with 11 bases between the two germline ends. CDR3 sequence reads: CASGPSGNEQFF. The DNA for the CDR3 is TGTGCCAGCGGTCCTTCAGGCAATGAGCAGTTCTTC.